Below are 2 T cell receptor beta chains sequenced from a single sample in a study of blood T cells in healthy people across ages. Then a second PCR, running about 6 to 12 cycles, was carried out with a sample-barcoded 5' primer and a J-beta primer mix. One entry per CDR3 protein results from TCRdb running MiXCR on the 5' RACE reads. The table includes around 1.5 million distinct CDR3 sequences, around two fifths detected once. Sequenced material: blood. Source of these receptors: a woman between 18 and 29 years old in good health.

This clonotype was observed at least ten times. This chain uses TRBV5-1 with TRBJ2-7; perhaps TRBD2 as D (6 bases). The CDR3 contains 14 residues. Trimming shortened V by 2 bases and J by 2 bases, and 11 bases separated the two germline ends. Germline V gives CDR1 SGHRS, CDR2 YFSETQ. CDR3: CASSFRGNAYEQYF. CDR3 nucleotide sequence: TGCGCCAGCAGCTTCCGGGGGAATGCCTACGAGCAGTACTTC.

This clonotype showed up just a few times. The CDR3 coding sequence is TGCGCCAGCAGCGGGAGGGGAGGAGTCACTGCAGATACGCAGTATTTT. This encodes CASSGRGGVTADTQYF. The J gene is TRBJ2-3, the V gene TRBV5-1; 7 nucleotides align to TRBD2. This CDR3 spans 16 amino acids. Losses at the gene ends were 4 bases for V and 4 bases for J; bases not matched to a gene: 12. Germline V gene data show CDR1 as SGHRS and CDR2 as YFSETQ.